The entry that follows covers one T cell receptor (beta chain) sequence. This sample is drawn from a study of OX40 agonist ivuxolimab in advanced cancers. Clones were read by immunoSEQ multiplex PCR, and TCRdb kept only the in-frame ones, dropping some. The sample contains around 88,000 clones, 90% to 95% of which appear only once. The germline V and J ends were trimmed by 6 bases and 6 bases, with 14 bases remaining between them. The CDR3 totals 13 residues. Per the germline V gene, CDR1 is WSHSY and CDR2 is SAAADI. The material sequenced was CD4+ or CD8+ T cells sorted from blood, taken in a trial of the OX40 agonist ivuxolimab. The TCR sequence derives from an adult with an advanced solid tumor such as melanoma, head and neck, liver or kidney cancer. The rearrangement uses TRBV10-2 and TRBJ2-5; possibly TRBD2 for D (6 bases). CDR3 sequence reads: CASSPGVVKTQYF. The CDR3 DNA reads TGCGCCAGCAGCCCGGGAGTAGTGAAGACCCAGTACTTC.